What follows is one T cell receptor (beta chain) and its context. V was shortened by 3 bases and J by 2 bases, with 10 bases between the two germline ends. In germline, CDR1 is MRHNA, CDR2 SNTAGT. This CDR3 region has 14 residues. These data come from a study of lymphopenia after photon versus proton radiotherapy. Clones were sequenced by immunoSEQ multiplex PCR, and TCRdb holds only the in-frame ones, with some missing. The sample includes 20,000 to 25,000 clones, around 90% of them seen just once. The TCR comes from a woman in her 70s with pancreatic cancer. Some clones in this sample may be carry-over from other donors' samples. This material consisted of peripheral blood, taken from a patient treated with proton-based radiotherapy. V and J are TRBV6-4 and TRBJ2-5; D may be TRBD2 (6 bases). CDR3 sequence reads: CASSEGSGQETQYF. In DNA form, the CDR3 reads TGTGCCAGCAGTGAAGGTAGCGGTCAAGAGACCCAGTACTTC.